This T cell receptor (beta chain) appears in the sequencing data of a study of post-analysis software for immune sequencing data. cDNA libraries of TCR beta carried unique molecular identifiers. TCRdb fed the PCR reads into MiXCR, producing one record per CDR3 protein. The table lists approximately 690,000 distinct CDR3 sequences, approximately 59% of them singletons. With regard to this clonotype: Its target is unknown.

Study conclusions and caveats: Patients had higher frequencies than controls of about five TRBV segments, including TRBV5-6, TRBV5-1 and TRBV20-1.

The CDR3 extends over 13 amino acids. V gave up 7 bases and J gave up 8 bases, with 15 bases separating them. Germline CDR1 reads MDHEN; CDR2 reads SYDVKM. This sequence originates from a girl aged 2-15 years with multiple sclerosis. The V and J genes are TRBV28 and TRBJ2-1; D call uncertain. Sequenced input: blood. CDR3 sequence reads: CASNQGNKDEQFF. The CDR3 DNA reads TGTGCCAGCAACCAAGGGAATAAGGATGAGCAGTTCTTC.